This paragraph covers one T cell receptor (beta chain) sequence. This specimen comes from a study of shared clonotypes between healthy human individuals. Using immunoSEQ multiplex PCR, the repertoire was profiled, and TCRdb retains in-frame clones only, with some absent. The table has roughly 2,000,000 clones, just under 95% seen once. Naive CD8 cells comprised CD45RO-negative, CCR7-positively selected cells, excluding terminally differentiated effector memory CD45RA+ cells. Sequenced sample: naive CD8+ T cells from PBMCs. The origin of this receptor is a man in his late teens or twenties in good health. Some clones in this sample may be carry-over from other donors' samples.

The DNA for the CDR3 is TGTGCCATCAGTGAGGTAGGGCGGAACACAGATACGCAGTATTTT. Its translation is CAISEVGRNTDTQYF. This chain links TRBV10-3 with TRBJ2-3, with D unclear. V was shortened by 2 bases and J by 2 bases, with 11 bases between the two germline ends. Germline assignment: CDR1 ENHRY and CDR2 SYGVKD. This CDR3 region has 15 residues.